This T cell receptor (beta chain) was sequenced during a study of control samples from healthy donors and cancer patients. CDR1 is MDHEN, CDR2 SYDVKM, per germline. The CDR3 is 13 amino acids. Trimming cost V 8 bases and J 5 bases; bases outside gene matches: 4. The method was immunoSEQ multiplex PCR; TCRdb's version includes in-frame clones alone and lacks a portion of them. Of fewer than 200,000 clones listed, about 90% are singletons. This TCR derives from a woman younger than 45 in good health. Sequencing used blood. The genes are TRBV28 and TRBJ1-1; 11 positions match TRBD1. The CDR3 DNA is TGTGCCAGCCGGACAGGGGGCGAGACTGAAGCTTTCTTT. Translation gives CASRTGGETEAFF.